These 27 T cell receptor beta chains share one sample of origin, sequenced in a study of identifying expanded T cells in peripheral blood. Generated by immunoSEQ multiplex PCR, the TCRdb table keeps only in-frame clones and is missing some. The table includes 100,000 to 150,000 clones, approximately 86% detected once. The sample consisted of blood. These receptors were taken from a person aged 18 to 75 in good health.

This chain uses TRBV5-6 with TRBJ2-7; D may be TRBD2 (6 bases). Deletions cut 2 bases from V and 7 bases from J, with 16 bases between. The CDR3 is 14 amino acids. The germline V gene encodes CDR1 SGHDT and CDR2 YYEEEE. CDR3 residues: CASSFGRWGGEQYF. Here the CDR3 DNA reads TGTGCCAGCAGCTTTGGGAGGTGGGGTGGGGAGCAGTACTTC.

V and J are TRBV30 and TRBJ1-2; D remains unclear. The CDR3 spans 13 residues. The V end was cut by 2 bases, the J end by 7 bases, with 14 bases between. CDR1 and CDR2 from the germline V gene are GTSNPN and SVGIG (reference sequence). The CDR3 DNA reads TGTGCCTGGAGTTTAGGGCCGGAGGGTGGCTACACCTTC. It codes for CAWSLGPEGGYTF. Full variable domain (rest looked up from reference TRBV30 and TRBJ1-2): SQTIHQWPATLVQPVGSPLSLECTVEGTSNPNLYWYRQAAGRGLQLLFYSVGIGQISSEVPQNLSASRPQDRQFILSSKKLLLSDSGFYLCAWSLGPEGGYTFGSGTRLTVV.

V usage is TRBV5-4 and J usage is TRBJ1-3; D not certain. The CDR3 loop spans 17 amino acids. CDR1 and CDR2 (germline): SGHNT, YYREEE (reference sequence). Trimming removed 0 bases from V and 4 bases from J, with 17 bases in between. Here the CDR3 DNA reads TGTGCCAGCAGCTTGGCCTCTTCCCGGGCGCGGGGAAACACCATATATTTT. Its translation: CASSLASSRARGNTIYF. The variable domain in full, completed from reference TRBV5-4 and TRBJ1-3, reads ETGVTQSPTHLIKTRGQQVTLRCSSQSGHNTVSWYQQALGQGPQFIFQYYREEENGRGNFPPRFSGLQFPNYSSELNVNALELDDSALYLCASSLASSRARGNTIYFGEGSWLTVV.

The chain joins TRBV7-2 to TRBJ2-7; 9 bases line up with TRBD1. The CDR3 runs 16 residues. The J segment lost 2 bases and the V segment lost 5 bases, leaving 10 bases of the junction unmatched. Germline V CDR1 and CDR2: SGHTA, FQGNSA. In nucleotides, the CDR3 is TGTGCCAGCAGCGTATCCTCCGGGACAGGGACCTACGAGCAGTACTTC. Protein product: CASSVSSGTGTYEQYF.

The V and J genes are TRBV5-1 and TRBJ1-1; maybe TRBD1 (6 bases). The CDR3 spans 19 residues. Germline V gene lookup returns CDR1 SGHRS and CDR2 YFSETQ. The V and J ends lost 4 bases and 0 bases respectively, with 25 bases between them. As DNA, the CDR3 is TGCGCCAGCAGCAGAGGAGGAGGGGGAGAGTGGGGCTTGAACACTGAAGCTTTCTTT. This codes for CASSRGGGGEWGLNTEAFF.

The CDR3 loop reads CASSFWTGGAGNQPQHF. The CDR3 nucleotides read TGTGCCAGCAGCTTTTGGACAGGGGGCGCAGGCAATCAGCCCCAGCATTTT. This chain connects TRBV5-6 to TRBJ1-5, with 11 positions matching TRBD1. The V segment lost 2 bases and the J segment 2 bases; nucleotides outside the gene matches: 6. The CDR3 runs 17 residues. CDR1 SGHDT and CDR2 YYEEEE come from the germline V gene. The full variable domain, in which reference TRBV5-6 and TRBJ1-5 provide the parts outside the CDR3, is DAGVTQSPTHLIKTRGQQVTLRCSPKSGHDTVSWYQQALGQGPQFIFQYYEEEERQRGNFPDRFSGHQFPNYSSELNVNALLLGDSALYLCASSFWTGGAGNQPQHFGDGTRLSIL.

The chain has TRBV21-1 and TRBJ2-1. TRBV21-1 counts as a pseudogene. The CDR3 extends over 14 amino acids. Written as DNA, the CDR3 is TGTGCCAGCAGCAAAGCGGGGGTGTTCAATGAGCAGTTCTTC. Translation gives CASSKAGVFNEQFF.

The gene calls are TRBV7-9 and TRBJ1-4; 9 nucleotides match TRBD1. CDR3 length: 14 amino acids. The ends lost 5 bases at V and 5 bases at J; junction bases unmatched: 3. CDR1 SEHNR and CDR2 FQNEAQ come from the germline V gene (reference sequence). The DNA of the CDR3 is TGTGCCAGCAGCCCCGGGACAGGGAATGAAAAACTGTTTTTT. Translating gives CASSPGTGNEKLFF.

The rearrangement uses TRBV7-9 and TRBJ1-1, with D unclear. V was trimmed by 1 base and J by 8 bases, leaving 14 bases between them. Germline CDR1 reads SEHNR; CDR2 reads FQNEAQ (reference sequence). The CDR3 is 14 amino acids. CDR3 coding DNA: TGTGCCAGCAGCTTAGATATTGGGGAGGAGGAAGCTTTCTTT. Its translation is CASSLDIGEEEAFF.

This chain joins TRBV9 and TRBJ2-2, with no clear D. The V gene lost 4 bases and the J gene lost 2 bases, with 6 bases spanning the gap. CDR1 and CDR2 (germline): SGDLS, YYNGEE. The CDR3 has 13 amino acids. The CDR3 bases are TGTGCCAGCAGCCCCTCTAACACCGGGGAGCTGTTTTTT. It encodes CASSPSNTGELFF.

The J gene is TRBJ2-2, the V gene TRBV7-3; 8 positions agree with TRBD2. The V gene end was trimmed by 2 bases and the J gene end by 7 bases; junction bases not matched to a gene: 3. Germline lookup yields CDR1 SGHTA and CDR2 FQGTGA. The CDR3 has 14 amino acids. This CDR3 reads CASSLLGRDGELFF. CDR3 DNA sequence: TGTGCCAGCAGCTTACTCGGGAGGGACGGGGAGCTGTTTTTT.

This clone was observed a single time. The chain carries TRBV4-2 and TRBJ1-2; 8 bases match TRBD1. The CDR3 is 15 residues long. J lost 1 base, V lost 4 bases, and 5 bases had no gene match. Per germline, CDR1 LGHNA and CDR2 YNFKEQ. The CDR3 DNA reads as TGTGCCAGCAGCCGAGGACAGGGAGGTAACTATGGCTACACCTTC. The encoded protein is CASSRGQGGNYGYTF.

The gene calls are TRBV4-1 and TRBJ2-1; 8 bases fit TRBD2. Trimming at V came to 6 bases and at J to 8 bases, leaving 15 bases not matched to a gene. CDR1 and CDR2 (germline): MGHRA, YSYEKL. The CDR3 runs 16 residues. The CDR3 spells CASSATPGTSQDEQFF. The CDR3 bases are TGCGCCAGCAGTGCGACGCCCGGGACTAGTCAGGATGAGCAGTTCTTC.

The rearrangement links TRBV30 to TRBJ1-5; tentatively, D is TRBD1 (5 bases). Looked up from germline, CDR1 is GTSNPN and CDR2 is SVGIG (reference sequence). V dropped 0 bases and J dropped 2 bases, with 11 bases sitting between them. This CDR3 has 15 amino acids. CDR3 sequence (DNA): TGTGCCTGGAGTGTAGGATCGGGGGGCAATCAGCCCCAGCATTTT. Protein sequence: CAWSVGSGGNQPQHF.

This chain links TRBV5-4 with TRBJ2-5; TRBD2 matches at 8 bases. There are 17 residues in the CDR3. V was pared by 0 bases and J by 1 base, with 8 bases of the junction left unmatched. Per germline, CDR1 SGHNT and CDR2 YYREEE (reference sequence). This CDR3 is CASSLVGAGVLQETQYF. The CDR3 nucleotides are TGTGCCAGCAGCTTGGTTGGAGCGGGGGTACTCCAAGAGACCCAGTACTTC. The full variable domain, in which reference TRBV5-4 and TRBJ2-5 provide the parts outside the CDR3, is ETGVTQSPTHLIKTRGQQVTLRCSSQSGHNTVSWYQQALGQGPQFIFQYYREEENGRGNFPPRFSGLQFPNYSSELNVNALELDDSALYLCASSLVGAGVLQETQYFGPGTRLLVL.

This clone occurred a few times. The gene calls are TRBV19 and TRBJ2-5; no clear D. V was pared by 2 bases and J by 2 bases, with 12 bases between. This CDR3 comprises 15 residues. Germline CDR1 is LNHDA and CDR2 is SQIVND (reference sequence). CDR3 nucleotide sequence: TGTGCCAGTAGTATATTGGCAGGCACGCAAGAGACCCAGTACTTC. This encodes CASSILAGTQETQYF.

This rearrangement joins TRBV18 to TRBJ2-2; D is perhaps TRBD1 or TRBD2 (6 bases each). Germline CDR1 KGHSH, CDR2 LQKENI. Trimming left V 6 bases short and J 2 bases short, with 16 bases between. The CDR3 length is 16 residues. The CDR3 DNA is TGTGCCAGCTCCATCACCGTGGGGGGCAACACCGGGGAGCTGTTTTTT. This encodes CASSITVGGNTGELFF. The variable domain in full, with the rest retrieved from reference TRBV18 and TRBJ2-2, is NAGVMQNPRHLVRRRGQEARLRCSPMKGHSHVYWYRQLPEEGLKFMVYLQKENIIDESGMPKERFSAEFPKEGPSILRIQQVVRGDSAAYFCASSITVGGNTGELFFGEGSRLTVL.

The rearrangement joins TRBV11-2 to TRBJ1-5; D gene unclear. The CDR3 spans 13 residues. Germline CDR1 is SGHAT and CDR2 is FQNNGV. V gave up 5 bases and J gave up 6 bases, with 11 bases separating them. The CDR3 DNA is TGTGCCAGCAGCCCTGGGGAGCTTCAGCCCCAGCATTTT. Protein: CASSPGELQPQHF.

The rearrangement uses TRBV7-2 and TRBJ2-3; D unresolved. The CDR3 is 14 amino acids. CDR1 SGHTA and CDR2 FQGNSA come from the germline V gene. The V end lost 1 base, the J end lost 5 bases, and 10 bases lay between the germline ends. CDR3 amino acids: CASSLDPSVDTQYF. CDR3 DNA: TGTGCCAGCAGCTTAGACCCGTCCGTAGATACGCAGTATTTT.

This clone has only one observation. The genes are TRBV21-1 and TRBJ1-3. TRBV21-1 is a pseudogene locus. The CDR3 runs to 16 residues. The CDR3 DNA sequence: TGTGCCAGCAGCAACAAAAGAGGAACCCGCGGGTACACCATATATTTT. The encoded protein is CASSNKRGTRGYTIYF.

V usage is TRBV6-5 and J usage is TRBJ2-7, with 10 bases matching TRBD1. V trimming: 4 bases; J trimming: 4 bases; junction bases outside the gene matches: 7. The V gene's germline CDR1 is MNHEY and CDR2 SVGAGI. There are 15 residues in the CDR3. This chain's CDR3 is CASSSPGTGAYEQYF. For the CDR3, the DNA is TGTGCCAGCAGTTCACCAGGGACAGGGGCTTACGAGCAGTACTTC.

In its sample, this clone was seen a few times. The chain has TRBV7-9 and TRBJ2-7; D ambiguous. CDR3 length equals 13 residues. The V end lost 1 base, the J end lost 1 base, and 5 bases lay between the germline ends. Germline-derived CDR1 and CDR2 are SEHNR and FQNEAQ (reference sequence). For the CDR3, the DNA is TGTGCCAGCAGCTTAGATCCTTCCTACGAGCAGTACTTC. It specifies CASSLDPSYEQYF.

This chain connects TRBV28 to TRBJ1-4; maybe TRBD1 (6 bases). Trimming pared 6 bases from V and 8 bases from J, leaving 22 bases between. The CDR3 loop spans 16 amino acids. CDR1 and CDR2 (germline): MDHEN, SYDVKM. CDR3 sequence: CASRPTVRGQKEKLFF. CDR3 sequence (DNA): TGTGCCAGCAGGCCGACAGTACGGGGGCAAAAGGAAAAACTGTTTTTT.

This chain joins TRBV10-3 and TRBJ2-7; 8 bases are a match to TRBD2. V gave up 4 bases and J gave up 0 bases; unmatched junction bases: 5. Germline V gene data show CDR1 as ENHRY and CDR2 as SYGVKD. The CDR3 contains 15 residues. The DNA for the CDR3 is TGTGCCATCAGTGTTAGCGGGACAAGCTCCTACGAGCAGTACTTC. It yields the protein CAISVSGTSSYEQYF.

V is TRBV6-5 and J is TRBJ2-1; a weak D match, TRBD2 (6 bases). The CDR3 has 14 amino acids. Germline values: CDR1 MNHEY, CDR2 SVGAGI. Trimming removed 0 bases at V and 8 bases at J, with 11 bases between. CDR3 in amino acids: CASSYSIAADEQFF. Written as DNA, the CDR3 is TGTGCCAGCAGTTACTCGATAGCGGCGGATGAGCAGTTCTTC.

Only a few counts were recorded for this clone. The rearrangement joins TRBV10-1 to TRBJ2-7; D is unresolved. Germline V CDR1 and CDR2: WNHNN, SYGVQD (reference sequence). The CDR3 spans 13 residues. V lost 3 bases to trimming and J lost 1 base, with 7 bases between them. CDR3 loop: CASSDGTSYEQYF. The CDR3 nucleotides read TGCGCCAGCAGTGACGGCACTTCCTACGAGCAGTACTTC.

The rearrangement uses TRBV30 and TRBJ2-7, with D tentatively TRBD2 (5 bases). CDR3 length: 11 amino acids. Between the trimmed V and J ends, which lost 0 bases and 13 bases, there was a span of 13 bases. CDR1 GTSNPN and CDR2 SVGIG come from the germline V gene (reference sequence). DNA for the CDR3: TGTGCCTGGAGTGTAGTTGACGGACTCTACTTC. Protein: CAWSVVDGLYF.